This T cell receptor (beta chain) comes out of a study of early T cells in non-severe SARS-CoV-2 infection. Looking at the study overall: Unsorted whole blood bulk RNA was sequenced, with unpaired chains.

This clonotype appeared many times. Its antigen is still unknown. Unique molecular identifiers (one per individual cDNA molecule) were attached. A single record per CDR3 protein comes from TCRdb applying MiXCR to the 5' RACE reads. This sample has 86,000 or so distinct CDR3 sequences, with around an eighth found just once. Overall study findings and caveats: The study's VDJdb matching favored anti-spike CD8 responses and missed private and CD4 specificities.

The clonotype was recovered from an adult who was a healthcare worker with PCR-confirmed SARS-CoV-2 infection or an uninfected control (not recorded which). Sequencing was done on a sample of whole blood.

The CDR3 nucleotides read TGTGCCAGCAGCTCCACTTGGGGGGACAGGGAACGTCCCGGGGAGCTGTTTTTT. Translating gives CASSSTWGDRERPGELFF. The chain employs TRBV9 and TRBJ2-2, with 9 positions matching TRBD1. Germline V lookup: CDR1 SGDLS, CDR2 YYNGEE. The CDR3 covers 18 residues. V was pared by 4 bases and J by 6 bases, with 16 bases of the junction left unmatched.